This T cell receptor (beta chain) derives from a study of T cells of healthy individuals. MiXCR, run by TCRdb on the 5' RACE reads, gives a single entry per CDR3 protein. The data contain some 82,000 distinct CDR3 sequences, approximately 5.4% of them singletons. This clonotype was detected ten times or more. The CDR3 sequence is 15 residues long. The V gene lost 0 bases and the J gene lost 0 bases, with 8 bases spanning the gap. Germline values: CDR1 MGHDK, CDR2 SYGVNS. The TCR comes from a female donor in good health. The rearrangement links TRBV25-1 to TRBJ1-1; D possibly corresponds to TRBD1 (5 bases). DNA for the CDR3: TGTGCCAGCAGTGAATATGGGGGTTTGAACACTGAAGCTTTCTTT. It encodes CASSEYGGLNTEAFF. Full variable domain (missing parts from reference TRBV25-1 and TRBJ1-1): EADIYQTPRYLVIGTGKKITLECSQTMGHDKMYWYQQDPGMELHLIHYSYGVNSTEKGDLSSESTVSRIRTEHFPLTLESARPSHTSQYLCASSEYGGLNTEAFFGQGTRLTVV.